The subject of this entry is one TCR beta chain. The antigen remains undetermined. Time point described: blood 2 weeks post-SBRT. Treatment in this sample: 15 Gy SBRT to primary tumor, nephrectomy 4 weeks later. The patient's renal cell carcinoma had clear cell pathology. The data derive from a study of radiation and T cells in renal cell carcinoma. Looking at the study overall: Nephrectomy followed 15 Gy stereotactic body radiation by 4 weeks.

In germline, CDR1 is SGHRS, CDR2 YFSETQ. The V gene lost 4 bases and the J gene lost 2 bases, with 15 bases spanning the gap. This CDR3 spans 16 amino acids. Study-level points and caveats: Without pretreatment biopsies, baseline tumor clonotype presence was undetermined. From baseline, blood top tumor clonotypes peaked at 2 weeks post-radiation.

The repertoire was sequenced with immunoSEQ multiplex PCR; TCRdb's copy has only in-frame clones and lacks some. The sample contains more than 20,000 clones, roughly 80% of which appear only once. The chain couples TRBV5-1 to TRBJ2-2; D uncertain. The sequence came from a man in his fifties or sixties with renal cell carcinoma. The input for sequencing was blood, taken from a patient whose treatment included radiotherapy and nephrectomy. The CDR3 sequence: CASSVGPVSNTGELFF. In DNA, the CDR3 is TGCGCCAGCAGCGTGGGCCCGGTCAGTAACACCGGGGAGCTGTTTTTT.